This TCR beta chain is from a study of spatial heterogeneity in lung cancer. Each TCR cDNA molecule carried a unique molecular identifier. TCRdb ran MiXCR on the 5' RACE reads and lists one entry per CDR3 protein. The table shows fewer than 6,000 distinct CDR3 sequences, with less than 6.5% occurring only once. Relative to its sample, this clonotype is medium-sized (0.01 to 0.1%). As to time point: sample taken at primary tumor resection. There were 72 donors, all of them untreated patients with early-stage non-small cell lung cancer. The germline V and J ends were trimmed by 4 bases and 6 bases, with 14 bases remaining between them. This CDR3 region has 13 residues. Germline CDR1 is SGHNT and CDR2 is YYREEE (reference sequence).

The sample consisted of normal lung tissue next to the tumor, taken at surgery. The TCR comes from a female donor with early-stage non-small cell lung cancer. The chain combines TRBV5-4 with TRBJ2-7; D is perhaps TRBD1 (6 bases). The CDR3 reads CASSLRGSGEQYF. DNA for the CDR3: TGTGCCAGCAGCCTGAGGGGGTCCGGCGAGCAGTACTTC. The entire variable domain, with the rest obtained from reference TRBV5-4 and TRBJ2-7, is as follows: ETGVTQSPTHLIKTRGQQVTLRCSSQSGHNTVSWYQQALGQGPQFIFQYYREEENGRGNFPPRFSGLQFPNYSSELNVNALELDDSALYLCASSLRGSGEQYFGPGTRLTVT.